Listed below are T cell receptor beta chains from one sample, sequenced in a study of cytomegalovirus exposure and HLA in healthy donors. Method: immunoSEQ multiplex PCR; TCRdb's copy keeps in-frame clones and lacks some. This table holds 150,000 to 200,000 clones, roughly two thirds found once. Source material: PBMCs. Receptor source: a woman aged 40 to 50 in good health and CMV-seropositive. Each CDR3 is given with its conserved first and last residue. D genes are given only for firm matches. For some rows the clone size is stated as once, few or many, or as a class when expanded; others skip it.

CDR3nt: TGCGCCAGCAGCTTGGCCCCCGGGGGCACTGAAGCTTTCTTT
CDR3aa: CASSLAPGGTEAFF
len: 14
d_gene: NA
abundance: NA
v_gene: TRBV5-1
j_gene: TRBJ1-1

CDR3nt: TGTGCTAGTGGTTTGCGGACAGGGGTCGGGGCCAACGTCCTGACTTTC
CDR3aa: CASGLRTGVGANVLTF
len: 16
d_gene: TRBD1
abundance: few
v_gene: TRBV12-5
j_gene: TRBJ2-6

CDR3nt: TGTGCCAGCAGTGAACGGGGACTAGCGGGCTACAATGAGCAGTTCTTC
CDR3aa: CASSERGLAGYNEQFF
len: 16
d_gene: TRBD2
abundance: NA
v_gene: TRBV27
j_gene: TRBJ2-1

CDR3nt: TGTGCCAGCAGTTCCGGGACTAGCGGGTTCTACGAGCAGTACTTC
CDR3aa: CASSSGTSGFYEQYF
len: 15
d_gene: TRBD2
abundance: NA
v_gene: TRBV28
j_gene: TRBJ2-7

CDR3nt: TGTGCCAGCTCAAAACTAGCGGGAGTTAACACCGGGGAGCTGTTTTTT
CDR3aa: CASSKLAGVNTGELFF
len: 16
d_gene: TRBD2
abundance: NA
v_gene: TRBV18
j_gene: TRBJ2-2

CDR3nt: TGTGCCAGCAGATTGCGCGATCGGGAGACCCAGTACTTC
CDR3aa: CASRLRDRETQYF
len: 13
d_gene: NA
abundance: NA
v_gene: TRBV5-4
j_gene: TRBJ2-5

CDR3nt: TGTGCCAGCAGCTCCGGGACAGGGAATAGCAATCAGCCCCAGCATTTT
CDR3aa: CASSSGTGNSNQPQHF
len: 16
d_gene: TRBD1
abundance: NA
v_gene: TRBV7-2
j_gene: TRBJ1-5

CDR3nt: TGTGCCAGCCAGCGGGAGTTCACAGATACGCAGTATTTT
CDR3aa: CASQREFTDTQYF
len: 13
d_gene: TRBD2
abundance: NA
v_gene: TRBV19
j_gene: TRBJ2-3

CDR3nt: TGTGCCAGCAGTTTATCAGGGTATCAGCCCCAGAATTTT
CDR3aa: CASSLSGYQPQNF
len: 13
d_gene: NA
abundance: NA
v_gene: TRBV28
j_gene: TRBJ1-5

CDR3nt: TGTGCCAGTAGTATAGCCCACAGGGGGCCGGACTACGAGCAGTACTTC
CDR3aa: CASSIAHRGPDYEQYF
len: 16
d_gene: TRBD1
abundance: NA
v_gene: TRBV19
j_gene: TRBJ2-7

CDR3nt: TGTGCCAGCAGTTACACTCAATTGACAGGGGACTACGAGCAGTACTTC
CDR3aa: CASSYTQLTGDYEQYF
len: 16
d_gene: TRBD1
abundance: NA
v_gene: TRBV6-5
j_gene: TRBJ2-7

CDR3nt: TGTGCCAGCAGCAATAACGGAAGCAGGGGTCTCTGCAATCAGCCCCAGCATTTT
CDR3aa: CASSNNGSRGLCNQPQHF
len: 18
d_gene: NA
abundance: NA
v_gene: TRBV21-1
j_gene: TRBJ1-5

CDR3nt: TGTGCCAGCAGCGACCACGGGACTGGTTCCTACGAGCAGTACTTC
CDR3aa: CASSDHGTGSYEQYF
len: 15
d_gene: NA
abundance: NA
v_gene: TRBV28
j_gene: TRBJ2-7

CDR3nt: TGCGCCAGCAGCAAGGCCTTTCAAGCGGGGGGGTACAATGAGCAGTTCTTC
CDR3aa: CASSKAFQAGGYNEQFF
len: 17
d_gene: TRBD2
abundance: few
v_gene: TRBV5-1
j_gene: TRBJ2-1

CDR3nt: TGTGCCACTAAGCACCAGGACAGGGCCATGAACACTGAAGCTTTCTTT
CDR3aa: CATKHQDRAMNTEAFF
len: 16
d_gene: TRBD1
abundance: NA
v_gene: TRBV2
j_gene: TRBJ1-1

CDR3nt: TGTGCCAGCAGGGGGACTAGCGGGATCCAGTACGAGCAGTACTTC
CDR3aa: CASRGTSGIQYEQYF
len: 15
d_gene: TRBD2
abundance: NA
v_gene: TRBV6-6
j_gene: TRBJ2-7

CDR3nt: TGTGCCAGCTCATATGAGGGGGAAAACACTGAAGCTTTCTTT
CDR3aa: CASSYEGENTEAFF
len: 14
d_gene: NA
abundance: NA
v_gene: TRBV18
j_gene: TRBJ1-1

CDR3nt: TGTGCCAGCAGCCAAGATATTACAGGGGATGGAAACACCATATATTTT
CDR3aa: CASSQDITGDGNTIYF
len: 16
d_gene: TRBD1
abundance: NA
v_gene: TRBV14
j_gene: TRBJ1-3

CDR3nt: TGTGCCAGCAGTAACACGGACAGTAGCAATCAGCCCCAGCATTTT
CDR3aa: CASSNTDSSNQPQHF
len: 15
d_gene: NA
abundance: NA
v_gene: TRBV6-5
j_gene: TRBJ1-5

CDR3nt: TGTGCCGGGGGGGAGCAAAGCGGGAGGAGGCATGAGCAGTTCTTC
CDR3aa: CAGGEQSGRRHEQFF
len: 15
d_gene: TRBD2
abundance: NA
v_gene: TRBV28
j_gene: TRBJ2-1

CDR3nt: TGTGCCAGCGGGGGCAGCGGGGGACTCGTGCAGTATTTT
CDR3aa: CASGGSGGLVQYF
len: 13
d_gene: TRBD2
abundance: NA
v_gene: TRBV6-1
j_gene: TRBJ2-3

CDR3nt: TGTGCCAGCAGTGGCCCGTGGGAGGGTGGCTCCAATGAGCAGTTCTTC
CDR3aa: CASSGPWEGGSNEQFF
len: 16
d_gene: TRBD2
abundance: NA
v_gene: TRBV6-1
j_gene: TRBJ2-1

CDR3nt: TGTGCCATCAGTGACCGCGGCGCGGACACTGAAGCTTTCTTT
CDR3aa: CAISDRGADTEAFF
len: 14
d_gene: NA
abundance: once
v_gene: TRBV10-3
j_gene: TRBJ1-1

CDR3nt: TGTGCCATCAGGACATATGAGGGACTAGCGGGACTTAACGCCTACGAGCAGTACTTC
CDR3aa: CAIRTYEGLAGLNAYEQYF
len: 19
d_gene: TRBD2
abundance: NA
v_gene: TRBV10-3
j_gene: TRBJ2-7

CDR3nt: TGTGCCAGCAGCTTAGAAGCAGGGACCGGGACTAGAGGAGAGACCCAGTACTTC
CDR3aa: CASSLEAGTGTRGETQYF
len: 18
d_gene: TRBD2
abundance: NA
v_gene: TRBV7-8
j_gene: TRBJ2-5

CDR3nt: TGCGCCAGCAGCCAGACTAGCGGGAGCCTCAATGAGCAGTTCTTC
CDR3aa: CASSQTSGSLNEQFF
len: 15
d_gene: TRBD2
abundance: NA
v_gene: TRBV5-1
j_gene: TRBJ2-1

CDR3nt: TGTGCCAGCAGTCCCCGGGTACTCTATGGCTACACCTTC
CDR3aa: CASSPRVLYGYTF
len: 13
d_gene: NA
abundance: NA
v_gene: TRBV27
j_gene: TRBJ1-2

CDR3nt: TGTGCCAGCAGTTTGGAACTAGCGGGCGGGCAGTACTTC
CDR3aa: CASSLELAGGQYF
len: 13
d_gene: TRBD2
abundance: NA
v_gene: TRBV28
j_gene: TRBJ2-7

CDR3nt: TGTGCCAGTAGTATAGGGGGCGGGACCTACAATGAGCAGTTCTTC
CDR3aa: CASSIGGGTYNEQFF
len: 15
d_gene: NA
abundance: NA
v_gene: TRBV19
j_gene: TRBJ2-1

CDR3nt: TGTGCCATCAGAGGGTCGGGACTAGCGGGGGGGCTCACCGGGGAGCTGTTTTTT
CDR3aa: CAIRGSGLAGGLTGELFF
len: 18
d_gene: TRBD2
abundance: NA
v_gene: TRBV10-3
j_gene: TRBJ2-2

CDR3nt: TGTGCCAGCAGCTTGGCGGGGATCTACGAGCAGTACTTC
CDR3aa: CASSLAGIYEQYF
len: 13
d_gene: NA
abundance: few
v_gene: TRBV5-6
j_gene: TRBJ2-7

CDR3nt: TGTGCCAGCGCACGCGTCGAAATGAGTGAAAAACTGTTTTTT
CDR3aa: CASARVEMSEKLFF
len: 14
d_gene: NA
abundance: NA
v_gene: TRBV6-5
j_gene: TRBJ1-4